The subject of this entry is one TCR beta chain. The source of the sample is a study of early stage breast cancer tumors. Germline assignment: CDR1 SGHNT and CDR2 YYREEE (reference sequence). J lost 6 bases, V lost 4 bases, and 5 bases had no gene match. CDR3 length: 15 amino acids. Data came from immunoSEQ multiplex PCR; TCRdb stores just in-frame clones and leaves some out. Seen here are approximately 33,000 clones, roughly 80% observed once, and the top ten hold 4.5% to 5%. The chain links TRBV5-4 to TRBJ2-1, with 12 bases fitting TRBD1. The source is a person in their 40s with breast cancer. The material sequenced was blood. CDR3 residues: CASSPGQGATNEQFF. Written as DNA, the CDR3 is TGTGCCAGCAGCCCGGGACAGGGGGCTACCAATGAGCAGTTCTTC.